This TCR beta chain was recovered during a study of lymphopenia after photon versus proton radiotherapy. V lost 4 bases to trimming and J lost 4 bases; unmatched junction nucleotides: 7. CDR1 and CDR2 (germline): SGHAT, FQNNGV. CDR3 length equals 15 residues. Study outcomes and limitations: Survival link was tested only in deceased patients; proton benefit remains a possibility. Larger post-nadir TCR diversity loss correlated inversely with survival in deceased patients.

Here immunoSEQ multiplex PCR was the method, and the copy in TCRdb shows in-frame clones only, minus some. The data hold more than 45,000 clones, with roughly 80% observed a single time. Details on this clone: What it binds is not known.

This clonotype was sampled from a man aged 55-75 years with pancreatic cancer. Sequenced material: peripheral blood, taken from a patient treated with proton-based radiotherapy. The chain uses TRBV11-2 and TRBJ2-7; 10 bases map to TRBD1. CDR3 loop: CASSSPGQGLYEQYF. The CDR3 DNA reads as TGTGCCAGCAGCTCCCCGGGACAGGGGCTATACGAGCAGTACTTC. The whole variable domain, remainder taken from reference TRBV11-2 and TRBJ2-7, is EAGVAQSPRYKIIEKRQSVAFWCNPISGHATLYWYQQILGQGPKLLIQFQNNGVVDDSQLPKDRFSAERLKGVDSTLKIQPAKLEDSAVYLCASSSPGQGLYEQYFGPGTRLTVT.